Presented here are 7 T cell receptor beta chains from one specimen sequenced in a study of blood T cell repertoires in COVID-19. Libraries were prepared by immunoSEQ multiplex PCR; TCRdb keeps only in-frame clonotypes and omits some of them. Here the sample spans 97,000 or so clones, around 73% being singletons. Material: peripheral blood. The receptors shown here come from a man aged 55 to 70 with active or convalescent COVID-19.

The chain employs TRBV20-1 and TRBJ2-7, with unresolved D. Germline V gene data show CDR1 as DFQATT and CDR2 as SNEGSKA (reference sequence). V was pared by 3 bases and J by 5 bases, with 8 bases between. This CDR3 has 11 amino acids. As DNA, the CDR3 is TGCAGTGCTAGTTTGGCCAACGAGCAGTACGTC. Its translation is CSASLANEQYV.

The rearrangement joins TRBV4-1 to TRBJ2-4; a weak D match, TRBD2 (5 bases). Per germline, CDR1 MGHRA and CDR2 YSYEKL. The CDR3 is 12 residues long. V lost 5 bases and J lost 8, with 10 bases in between. CDR3 coding DNA: TGCGCCAGCAGCGGGAGTGAGGACATTCAGTACTTC. It translates to CASSGSEDIQYF.

This sequence joins TRBV2 and TRBJ2-7; 8 bases line up with TRBD2. CDR1 and CDR2 (germline): SNHLY, FYNNEI. J lost 3 bases, V lost 6 bases, and 4 bases had no gene match. This CDR3 is 13 amino acids long. CDR3 coding DNA: TGTGCCAGCAGCAACCTAGCGGGCTACGAGCAGTACTTC. The encoded protein is CASSNLAGYEQYF.

The CDR3, as DNA: TGTGCCAGTGGAAGGGGACGGAGGGCCGAGGAGACCCAGTACTTC. Translating it yields CASGRGRRAEETQYF. V is TRBV19 and J is TRBJ2-5, with D tentatively TRBD2 (6 bases). Trimming took off 8 bases at V and 5 bases at J, with 21 bases between the two ends. The CDR3 extends over 15 amino acids. The germline gives CDR1 LNHDA, CDR2 SQIVND (reference sequence).

The gene calls are TRBV10-1 and TRBJ2-2; the D gene is possibly TRBD1 (6 bases). Trimming cost V 8 bases and J 4 bases, with 11 bases left between them. CDR3 size: 13 residues. Germline assignment: CDR1 WNHNN and CDR2 SYGVQD (reference sequence). The CDR3 DNA reads TGCGCCAGCGGGTCACAGGGCACCGGGGAGCTGTTTTTT. Its protein product is CASGSQGTGELFF.

This clone was seen only a few times. The J gene is TRBJ2-3, the V gene TRBV2; perhaps TRBD2 as D (6 bases). The V end lost 6 bases, the J end lost 1 base, and 14 bases lay between the germline ends. Germline V gene data show CDR1 as SNHLY and CDR2 as FYNNEI. The CDR3 has 15 residues. The CDR3 bases are TGTGCCAGCAGATCGGGAGCTATTGGCACAGATACGCAGTATTTT. It is translated as CASRSGAIGTDTQYF. The full variable domain, completed using reference TRBV2 and TRBJ2-3, is EPEVTQTPSHQVTQMGQEVILRCVPISNHLYFYWYRQILGQKVEFLVSFYNNEISEKSEIFDDQFSVERPDGSNFTLKIRSTKLEDSAMYFCASRSGAIGTDTQYFGPGTRLTVL.

V gene TRBV7-9 combines with J gene TRBJ1-2, with a weak D call TRBD1 (6 bases). The length of the CDR3 is 13 residues. Trimming removed 5 bases at V and 4 bases at J, with 11 bases between. Germline CDR1 reads SEHNR; CDR2 reads FQNEAQ (reference sequence). This CDR3 is CASSLQGTYGYTF. The CDR3 DNA is TGTGCCAGCAGCCTACAGGGCACCTATGGCTACACCTTC.